This TCR beta chain was profiled in a study of vaccination and CD4 T cells after COVID-19 (dated by TCRdb to the early 2020s). About the investigation overall: The convalescent cohort included six males and four females, with two Hispanic individuals, seven Caucasians, two Asians and one multiracial person. Each participant got two doses of either the Pfizer-BioNTech BNT162b2 vaccine (n=8) or the Moderna mRNA-1273 vaccine (n=2). Post-COVID blood samples were collected from convalescent patients a median of about 92 days after diagnosis, with a range of about 30 to 161 days. Post-vaccine blood samples were collected a median of about 11 weeks after the second vaccine dose, ranging from 14 to 241 days. The cultures were stimulated with overlapping spike peptide pools from SARS-CoV-2 and from the common cold coronaviruses HCoV-NL63, HCoV-OC43 and HCoV-229E. In control cultures, a CEFX viral epitope pool was used as positive control, an HIV-1 Nef peptide pool was used as negative control, or no peptide was added. In 10 COVID-19 convalescent patients and a few infection-naive healthy vaccine recipients, the spike-specific CD4+ TCR repertoire before mRNA vaccination was compared with the repertoire after mRNA vaccination. Memory CD4+ T cell crossreactivity between SARS-CoV-2 and common cold coronavirus spike proteins was assessed at the TCR clonotype level in an earlier paper using these donors.

The germline V gene (reference sequence) supplies CDR1 SEHNR and CDR2 FQNEAQ. V gives up 5 bases and J gives up 0 bases, and the segment between their germline ends measures 4 bases. The CDR3 sequence holds 12 residues, the cysteine and phenylalanine included. The read is trimmed to its CDR3 DNA, 36 bases read in frame from base 1. Study-level results and caveats: Only a relatively small number of convalescent patients were included in the study, and early timepoints following natural infection were not analyzed. Among convalescent patients, a median around 83% of the SARS-CoV-2-reactive clones seen after vaccination appeared only after vaccination, which suggests priming specific to the vaccine. The median count of SARS-CoV-2-reactive clonotypes went up from 20 to 25 after infection to about 40 after vaccination, although the change was not significant. Of the vaccine-specific clones in convalescent patients, 304 of 307, or nearly all, reacted only to SARS-CoV-2 spike and did not cross-react with common cold coronaviruses.

Libraries were prepared through PCR. At the Johns Hopkins FTIC core, DNA from the cultured CD4+ T cells underwent TCR sequencing with the Oncomine TCR Beta short-read assay. The QIAamp micro DNA kit was used to extract genomic DNA from the cultured CD4+ T cells. Oncomine TCR Beta libraries from cultured CD4+ T cells were pooled using unique dual indexes and sequenced on an Illumina iSeq 100. The study's processing was this. Non-productive sequences were removed, and CDR3s that did not start with C, did not end with F or W, or were shorter than 7 amino acids were discarded. Antigen-specific clonotypes were identified with the MANAFEST web application by comparing peptide-stimulated wells with reference and other culture wells. Positive clones required FDR below 0.05, an odds ratio above 5, and productive frequency above 0.1% in at least two of three replicate wells. A clonotype was classed as cross-reactive if the clonotype showed significant expansion both in SARS-CoV-2 spike wells and in at least one common cold coronavirus spike condition. CDR3 homology was assessed with Levenshtein distances (stringdist) and unrooted phylogenetic trees (ape) in R version 3.6.1. TCRdb redid the processing of the public reads, applying fastp at Q25 and MiXCR, and retained in-frame beta chains. Identical CDR3 proteins give one entry, which carries the most common genes and DNA. Here the V and J calls rest on TCRdb's processing, not on the authors' analysis. This sample lists roughly 5,700 distinct CDR3 sequences; approximately 40% were detected once. The ten largest clones capture roughly 50% of the sample.

Reading the label with the study, this specimen's treatment or condition is: approximately 10-day PBMC culture with coronavirus spike peptide pools or control peptides (ViraFEST assay). CD4+ T cells from unexposed donors were collected before the COVID-19 pandemic (2011-2018). To expand antigen-specific T cells with peptide pools and then pick out the expanded clonotypes through TCR sequencing, the study relied on the ViraFEST assay. Each well held about 1.8 million PBMCs cultured with approximately 10 ug/ml peptide pools in IMDM containing approximately 5% human AB serum and 9 to 10 IU/ml IL-2. On days 3 and 7, half of the culture medium was replaced with fresh IL-2-containing medium. After 10 days of culture, CD4+ T cells were isolated by negative selection with the EasySep CD4+ T cell isolation kit. Unexposed donor CD4+ T cells were tested for reactivity to SARS-CoV-2 S and N and four common cold coronavirus spike pools, as cell number allowed. PBMCs were separated from whole blood using Ficoll-Paque Plus gradient centrifugation and then either used fresh or cryopreserved at -140C. Culture conditions were generally each tested in triplicate wells. The leukapheresis product used for the unexposed donors was purchased from a commercial source.

This clonotype was counted a few times. The clone's antigen remains unknown. Per-base qualities were not stored, and no clone one base away is much larger. The chain is made from TRBV7-9 and TRBJ1-1; a confident D gene designation cannot be given. The specimen was CD4+ T cells from blood, cultured in vitro. This clonotype was obtained from a human donor in good health. The CDR3 is CASSPMNTEAFF. At the DNA level, the sequence is TGTGCCAGCAGCCCTATGAACACTGAAGCTTTCTTT.